This entry lists 5 T cell receptor beta chains sequenced from one sample in a study of early T cells in non-severe SARS-CoV-2 infection. TCRdb reprocessed the 5' RACE reads with MiXCR, giving one entry per CDR3 protein. This table holds 60,000 to 65,000 distinct CDR3 sequences, 12% found once. The sample was whole blood. The receptors shown here come from an adult who was a healthcare worker with PCR-confirmed SARS-CoV-2 infection or an uninfected control (not recorded which).

The V gene is TRBV28, the J gene TRBJ1-5; D is perhaps TRBD1 (5 bases). CDR1 is MDHEN and CDR2 is SYDVKM in the germline V gene. This CDR3 is 15 amino acids long. Trimming cost V 4 bases and J 4 bases, with 14 bases left between them. DNA of the CDR3: TGTGCCAGCAGTTCCTCCCGGGGCCGAAATCAGCCCCAGCATTTT. This sequence encodes CASSSSRGRNQPQHF.

The CDR3 DNA is TGTGCCAGTAGTATCCTGGGGATTGTTGTCAATGAGCAGTTCTTC. The encoded protein is CASSILGIVVNEQFF. The V and J genes are TRBV19 and TRBJ2-1; no definite D call. Trimming cost V 3 bases and J 6 bases, with 15 bases left between them. The CDR3 consists of 15 residues. Germline CDR1 reads LNHDA; CDR2 reads SQIVND (reference sequence).

This clonotype was counted a few times. The V and J genes are TRBV20-1 and TRBJ2-7; 9 nucleotides agree with TRBD1. CDR1 is DFQATT and CDR2 is SNEGSKA in the germline V gene (reference sequence). V shed 5 bases, J shed 2 bases, and the junction held 7 bases outside the gene matches. The CDR3 sequence is 14 residues long. The CDR3 bases are TGCAGTGCTTTTAGACAGGGGGGAACCTACGAGCAGTACTTC. Translated: CSAFRQGGTYEQYF.

This clonotype was counted only a few times. V is TRBV10-2 and J is TRBJ2-1; 8 positions match TRBD2. V lost 5 bases to trimming and J lost 0 bases; unmatched junction nucleotides: 12. Germline V gives CDR1 WSHSY, CDR2 SAAADI. The CDR3 runs 18 residues. CDR3 coding DNA: TGCGCCAGCAGTTTGTTTCTGAGCGGGAGCGGCTCCTACAATGAGCAGTTCTTC. Protein sequence: CASSLFLSGSGSYNEQFF.

In its sample, this clonotype was seen many times. V gene TRBV6-2 or TRBV6-3 combines with J gene TRBJ2-1, with D possibly matching TRBD1 (5 bases). The CDR3 length is 12 residues. V dropped 6 bases and J dropped 7 bases, with 10 bases sitting between them. Germline V gene data show CDR1 as MNHEY and CDR2 as SVGEGT. The CDR3 DNA reads as TGTGCCAGCAGCCGACAGAGTAATGAGCAGTTCTTC. It codes for CASSRQSNEQFF.